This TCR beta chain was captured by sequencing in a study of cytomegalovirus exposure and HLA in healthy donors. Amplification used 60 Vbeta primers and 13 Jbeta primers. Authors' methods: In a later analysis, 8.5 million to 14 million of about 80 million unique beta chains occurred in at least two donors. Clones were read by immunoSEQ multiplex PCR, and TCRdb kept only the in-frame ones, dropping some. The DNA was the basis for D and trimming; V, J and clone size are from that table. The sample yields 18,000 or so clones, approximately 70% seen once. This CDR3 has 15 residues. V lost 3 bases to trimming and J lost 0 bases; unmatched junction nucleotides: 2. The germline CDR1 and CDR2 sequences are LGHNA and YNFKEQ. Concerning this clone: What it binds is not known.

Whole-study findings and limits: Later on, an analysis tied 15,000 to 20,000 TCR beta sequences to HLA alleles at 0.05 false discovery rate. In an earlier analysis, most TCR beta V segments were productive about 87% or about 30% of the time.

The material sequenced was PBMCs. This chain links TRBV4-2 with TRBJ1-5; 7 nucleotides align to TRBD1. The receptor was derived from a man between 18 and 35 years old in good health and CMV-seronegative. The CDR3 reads CASSHGTASNQPQHF. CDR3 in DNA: TGTGCCAGCAGCCACGGGACAGCTAGCAATCAGCCCCAGCATTTT.